This T cell receptor beta chain was recorded in a study of cytomegalovirus exposure and HLA in healthy donors (dated by TCRdb to about 2017). About the study as a whole: According to an earlier analysis of 587 of the donors, about 179 million T cells yielded roughly 100 million unique TCR beta sequences and around 300 Gb of sequence data. An early release covering just under 650 HLA-typed donors comprised approximately 300 gigabases of sequencing data and approximately 80 million unique TCR sequences. The genetic ancestry cluster associated with self-reported Caucasian donors included 65% to 90% of the roughly 390 genotyped donors. The aim of the study was to test whether cataloging public T cell receptors could identify signatures of past pathogen exposure. The study profiled the T cell repertoires of hundreds of subjects by immunosequencing and related them to cytomegalovirus serostatus. In addition to the first cohort of about 650 subjects, a separate validation cohort of approximately 120 different subjects was used. To predict cytomegalovirus infection status, the study brought together high-throughput TCR immunosequencing, statistical association of individual TCRs with disease status, and machine learning. A later analysis re-examined previously published TCR beta repertoires from over 500 donors and added high-resolution HLA genotyping to investigate patterns of TCR occurrence. The later analysis used no new phenotypic data to find candidate immune exposures, relying instead on TCR beta sequences and their occurrence across donors. An earlier analysis of several hundred of the donors applied high-throughput TCR beta sequencing to assess whether each TCR beta V gene segment acted as functional or pseudogenic. Donor age, sex, ethnicity and CMV serostatus were compiled together with the repertoire data. Genome-wide SNP genotypes for about 65% of the 666 donors were used in a later genetic analysis, which treated that subset as a discovery cohort. Every discovery cohort repertoire had been produced on one sequencing platform. Class I and class II HLA loci were covered by the typing at four-digit resolution. Typing coverage varied by locus: 629-630 donors for A, B, C, DRB1 and DQB1; roughly 510 for DQA1; some 610 for DPA1; roughly 450 for DPB1. Roughly five DR-DQ haplotypes were treated as single units for association and clustering because of strong linkage in the cohort. Among about 390 genotyped donors of the cohort, an average of around 240,000 unique TCR beta nucleotide sequences were sequenced per donor, roughly a sixth of them non-productive.

The cohort comprised several hundred healthy bone marrow donors. At the time of sampling, all cohort members were nominally healthy, though unrecorded immune exposures were likely present. The donor was CMV seropositive and was included in the group of 250 to 300 seropositive cohort members. Each donor provided a peripheral blood sample, and peripheral blood mononuclear cells were used for TCR beta sequencing. The Qiagen DNeasy Blood Extraction Kit was used to extract genomic DNA from the blood cell samples. CDR1 and CDR2 were assigned from the germline V gene (reference sequence) as LNHNV and YYDKDF. From the cysteine through the phenylalanine, the CDR3 covers 16 amino acids. Just CDR3 DNA is preserved here, 48 bases in frame from base 1. For this chain, trimming is 3 bases at the V end and 5 bases at the J end, and the number of junction bases without a gene match is 8. The investigation overall reported the following: The authors suggested that the approach could potentially be extended to other disease states and immunological phenotypes. In an earlier analysis of about 600 of the donors, most TCR beta V segments appeared in productive rearrangements about 90% or about 30% of the time, broadly matching IMGT annotations. The earlier analysis of 587 of the donors excluded approximately 17 rarely observed V segments, including chromosome 9 orphons, because counts were too low. A further reported finding was that TCR beta sequences accurately predicted the HLA-A and HLA-B alleles for most subjects in the first cohort. In a later analysis, TCR association rates were found to vary across HLA loci, with the most associated TCRs seen for DRB1 alleles and the fewest for HLA-C alleles. Specific HLA alleles were associated with some 15,000 TCR beta sequences at a false discovery rate of 0.05 in a later analysis. The only immune exposure information available for the cohort was CMV serostatus. In a later analysis, HLA-associated TCR beta chains were found to be more clonally expanded and to have lower generation probabilities than equally common non-associated chains. Sequencing depth was assumed to be roughly uniform across donors in the presence/absence analyses, though that assumption may not hold. According to a later genetic analysis, donors in an Asian-associated ancestry cluster had fewer N-insertions in productive TCRs than the approximately 670-donor mean. The study gave a list of under 200 TCR beta chains associated with cytomegalovirus. HLA typing was unavailable for some donors at each locus, so association tests used only the typed subset. Most CMV-associated TCR beta chains appeared to be HLA-restricted in a later analysis, and the HLA associations seemed to be driven largely by CMV exposure. A later genetic analysis associated a missense DCLRE1C variant with V-gene and J-gene trimming of TCR beta chains, and an independent cohort replicated the association. The classifier was reported to diagnose cytomegalovirus status with high specificity and sensitivity in both the original cohort and the validation cohort. Because the 87-base-pair reads could not distinguish some IMGT-functional V segments, including TRBV6-2 and TRBV6-3, those segments were excluded. A cluster of highly shared sequence variants was judged likely to be a technical artifact of the sequencing pipeline. Linkage disequilibrium might explain the correlated functional status among segregating V segments, but an unknown experimental factor could not be excluded. This cohort had only TCR beta chains sequenced, and the lack of alpha or paired-chain data limited which features could be detected. When HLA alleles, especially DR and DQ, strongly co-occurred, attributing TCR associations to individual alleles was difficult. Several of the top co-occurrence clusters appeared to be linked to parvovirus B19, influenza, CMV and Epstein-Barr virus, according to a later analysis. While some public TCRs were present in many individuals, most TCR sequences turned up only very rarely across donors. In vitro tests confirmed that a few of the cytomegalovirus-associated TCR beta chains recognize cytomegalovirus antigens.

This clone turned up a few times. The target of this receptor is not known. The record has no base qualities; no much larger clone is one base away. Libraries were built with the immunoSEQ multiplex PCR assay. For the multiplex PCR, a mixture combining 60 forward primers for TCR Vbeta segments and 13 reverse primers for TCR Jbeta segments was used. The CDR3 region of rearranged TCR beta genes was amplified from genomic DNA with a multiplex PCR assay. Amplified TCR beta libraries were sequenced as 87-base-pair reads on the Illumina HiSeq System. In the paper's pipeline: In a later analysis, tens of millions of unique TCR beta chains were counted across the 650 to 750 repertoires, and roughly 11 million of these chains were shared by at least two donors. Raw reads were error-corrected and collapsed into unique sequences with a nearest-neighbor algorithm that merged closely related sequences to remove PCR and sequencing errors. V, D and J gene segments were assigned by aligning CDR3 sequences to IMGT reference sequences. For a sequence to be retained, a match of at least six nucleotides to both a V gene segment and a J gene segment was required. Rearrangements were called productive when the CDR3 lacked stop codons and stayed in frame with V and J; all others were non-productive. Following IMGT convention, CDR3 was defined as the stretch from the second conserved V-encoded cysteine to the conserved J-encoded phenylalanine. The earlier analysis of some 600 of the donors excluded sequences that lacked an unambiguous match to a single V gene segment. An earlier analysis of a few hundred of the donors classified V segments as functional when productive rearrangements were above 56.7% and as segregating when the standard deviation between donors was above 5%. To diagnose cytomegalovirus status from the catalog of TCR beta chain sequences, a statistical classification framework was built. V and J gene assignment, in a later analysis, came from comparing TCR nucleotide sequences with IMGT/GENE-DB human TR gene sequences. In a later analysis, CDR3 sequences and most-parsimonious VDJ recombination scenarios were assigned using the TCRdist pipeline. A later analysis defined each TCR beta chain by its CDR3 amino acid sequence plus V-gene family, and excluded reads lacking a unique V-gene family. As a way to deal with suspected cross-contamination and a sequencing artifact, a later analysis dropped 592 nucleotide sequences that were highly shared and had low generation probability. In a later analysis, a clonal expansion index was calculated for each public chain from normalized within-repertoire ranks of inferred template counts. Generation probabilities in a later analysis came from a VDJ recombination model fitted to out-of-frame rearrangements, and those results were checked against IGoR. Hypergeometric tests were used in a later analysis to score TCR-TCR, TCR-HLA and TCR-CMV co-occurrence, with a repertoire-size bias correction applied to the TCR pairs. To estimate false discovery rates, a later analysis permuted the HLA or CMV assignments 20 times. In a later analysis, co-occurring TCRs were grouped using DBSCAN, and TCRdist sequence similarity was added for clustering within HLA-allele-positive subsets. For co-occurrence clustering, repertoires with fewer than 30,000 or more than 120,000 public chains were excluded, along with 5 or 6 repertoires with anomalous nucleotide sharing. Held by TCRdb, this immuneACCESS table contains in-frame sequences only and omits some clones. Under half of the omission traces to an unresolved V gene where checked; the cause of the rest is unknown. D and trimming were read from the DNA, whereas the V and J calls and clone size are those reported in that table. Counted in this sample were around 130,000 clones; 77% of them appeared once. 5.8% of the sample is taken by the ten largest.

The receptor was derived from a man aged 18 to 29 in good health and CMV-seropositive. The sequencing sample was made of PBMCs. The chain is encoded by TRBV15 joined to TRBJ2-7, and 12 junctional nucleotides match TRBD1. The bases are TGTGCCACCAGCAGTGGGTGGGACAGGGGGCGAAACGAGCAGTACTTC. It translates as CATSSGWDRGRNEQYF.